This T cell receptor (beta chain) appears in the sequencing data of a study of beta chain features in type 1 diabetes. Trimming removed 2 bases from V and 4 bases from J, with 12 bases in between. The CDR3 has 14 residues. The V gene's germline CDR1 is SGDLS and CDR2 YYNGEE. TCRB transcripts that were expressed got sequenced, as all of the isolated RNA had been reverse transcribed. It was found that naive, central memory and regulatory T cell samples averaged about 3.5 million reads. The method was immunoSEQ multiplex PCR; TCRdb's version includes in-frame clones alone and lacks a portion of them. The sample yields under 900,000 clones, 15% to 20% seen once.

The sample taken for sequencing was naive CD4+ T cells from blood. This chain links TRBV9 with TRBJ1-1; D ambiguous. The sequence was collected from a woman in her late teens or twenties in good health. As DNA, the CDR3 is TGTGCCAGCAGCGTGAATGTTGGTGGCACTGAAGCTTTCTTT. This translates into CASSVNVGGTEAFF.